Listed below are T cell receptor beta chains from one sample, sequenced in a study of T cell responses to AZD1222 COVID-19 vaccine. The method was immunoSEQ multiplex PCR; TCRdb's version includes in-frame clones alone and lacks a portion of them. The sample includes tens of thousands of clones, about nine tenths of them seen just once. Sequencing was performed on peripheral blood, taken 28 days after the second AZD1222 dose. The receptors come from an adult who received the AZD1222 COVID-19 vaccine. The CDR3 runs from the conserved cysteine through the conserved F or W. D genes are given only for firm matches. Rows may omit the clone size; those that give it use once, few, many or a size class.

len	d_gene	abundance	v_gene	j_gene	CDR3nt	CDR3aa
14	TRBD1	-	TRBV27	TRBJ1-1	TGTGCCAGCAGTTACCACCCAGGGGGCACTGAAGCTTTCTTT	CASSYHPGGTEAFF
16	-	-	TRBV5-8	TRBJ1-5	TGTGCCAGCAGCCGAGAGGGGATTATTAGCAATCAGCCCCAGCATTTT	CASSREGIISNQPQHF
13	TRBD1	-	TRBV6-5	TRBJ1-1	TGTGCCAGCAACCGGGACAGAAACACTGAAGCTTTCTTT	CASNRDRNTEAFF
13	-	-	TRBV7-2	TRBJ1-4	TGTGCCAGCAGTCCCTCCACTAATGAAAAACTGTTTTTT	CASSPSTNEKLFF
13	-	-	TRBV7-7	TRBJ1-1	TGTGCCAGCAGCTTAGCACCGGACAGAGAAGCTTTCTTT	CASSLAPDREAFF
14	TRBD1	-	TRBV5-4	TRBJ1-2	TGTGCCAGCAGCTCAGGGGGAGTGGAGTATGGCTACACCTTC	CASSSGGVEYGYTF
14	TRBD1	-	TRBV6-2/TRBV6-3	TRBJ1-1	TGTGCCAGCAGTTACAGGCAGGGGGACACTGAAGCTTTCTTT	CASSYRQGDTEAFF
14	-	-	TRBV7-9	TRBJ2-7	TGTGCCAGCAGCTTAGCGTCGGGTGGTGACGAGCAGTACTTC	CASSLASGGDEQYF
15	TRBD1	once	TRBV4-1	TRBJ2-7	TGCGCCAGCAGCCACTCCGGACAGGGGGCAAACGAGCAGTACTTC	CASSHSGQGANEQYF
14	TRBD2	-	TRBV12-5	TRBJ2-1	TGTGCTAGTGGTTTGGGGACTAGCGGGACCCAGCAGTTCTTC	CASGLGTSGTQQFF
17	TRBD2	-	TRBV10-3	TRBJ2-2	TGTGCCACTGAGCAAGGACTAGCGGGAGAGGGGACCGGGGAGCTGTTTTTT	CATEQGLAGEGTGELFF
14	-	-	TRBV5-1	TRBJ1-6	TGCGCCAGCAGCTTGGAGGGTCGGGATTCACCCCTCCACTTT	CASSLEGRDSPLHF
13	TRBD2	-	TRBV27	TRBJ2-1	TGTGCCAGCAGTGGGAGGGATGGGAATGAGCAGTTCTTC	CASSGRDGNEQFF
14	-	-	TRBV10-2	TRBJ2-2	TGCGCCCCCGGGAGAGGGGAGAGGACCGGGGAGCTGTTTTTT	CAPGRGERTGELFF
14	-	-	TRBV5-1	TRBJ1-1	TGCGCCAGCAGCTTCAGTTTCATGAACACTGAAGCTTTCTTT	CASSFSFMNTEAFF
14	-	-	TRBV7-9	TRBJ2-5	TGTGCCAGCAGCTCCCATGGAGGTTTGGAGACCCAGTACTTC	CASSSHGGLETQYF
16	-	-	TRBV7-3	TRBJ1-1	TGTGCCAGCAGCTTAAGCGGGACCGTTTTGAACACTGAAGCTTTCTTT	CASSLSGTVLNTEAFF
14	TRBD2	-	TRBV4-1	TRBJ2-7	TGCGCCAGCAGCCAAGTTCTAGCGGGAGACGAGCAGTACTTC	CASSQVLAGDEQYF
14	-	-	TRBV2	TRBJ2-1	TGTGCCAGCAGTGAAGCACGACCGGGCGATGAGCAGTTCTTC	CASSEARPGDEQFF
15	TRBD1	-	TRBV18	TRBJ1-6	TGTGCCAGCTCACCCCGACAGGGGGATAATTCACCCCTCCACTTT	CASSPRQGDNSPLHF
16	-	-	TRBV24-1	TRBJ2-3	TGTGCCACCAGTGATTCCCAGGTGCGTAGCACAGATACGCAGTATTTT	CATSDSQVRSTDTQYF
16	TRBD1	-	TRBV28	TRBJ2-3	TGTGCCAGCAGTTTGGCCGGACAGGGGATCACAGATACGCAGTATTTT	CASSLAGQGITDTQYF
12	-	-	TRBV19	TRBJ1-4	TGTGCCAGTAGTATAGGGAGGGACGGACTGTTTTTT	CASSIGRDGLFF
16	TRBD2	-	TRBV5-1	TRBJ2-2	TGCGCCAGCAGCCCGCCTAGCGGGAGTGGCACCGGGGAGCTGTTTTTT	CASSPPSGSGTGELFF
15	-	-	TRBV14	TRBJ2-3	TGTGCCAGCAGCCAAGACATTATGACTACAGATACGCAGTATTTT	CASSQDIMTTDTQYF
14	-	-	TRBV19	TRBJ2-7	TGTGCCAGTAGTATCGGGACCGGCGGTGACGAGCAGTACTTC	CASSIGTGGDEQYF
15	TRBD2	once	TRBV11-1	TRBJ2-7	TGTGCCAGCAGCTGGAGACTAGCTAAGTACTACGAGCAGTACTTC	CASSWRLAKYYEQYF
16	-	-	TRBV24-1	TRBJ2-7	TGTGCCACCGAACGCCGCGGACCGGTTAGCTCCTACGAGCAGTACTTC	CATERRGPVSSYEQYF
14	TRBD1	-	TRBV7-3	TRBJ2-7	TGTGCCAGCAGCCTGGACAGGGGAGGCTACGAGCAGTACTTC	CASSLDRGGYEQYF
14	-	-	TRBV5-1	TRBJ1-2	TGCGCCAGCAGCGAGGACCGGGGCGTCTATGGCTACACCTTC	CASSEDRGVYGYTF
17	TRBD1	-	TRBV20-1	TRBJ2-1	TGCAGTGCTAGTATACGGTTGCGGGACAGGGAGAACAATGAGCAGTTCTTC	CSASIRLRDRENNEQFF
13	-	-	TRBV7-9	TRBJ2-7	TGTGCCAGCAGCTTAGTTGCAGAATACGAGCAGTACTTC	CASSLVAEYEQYF
17	TRBD2	-	TRBV28	TRBJ2-7	TGTGCCAGCAGTGAGACAGGAGGGACTAGCGGGAGATACGAGCAGTACTTC	CASSETGGTSGRYEQYF
15	-	-	TRBV5-8	TRBJ1-5	TGTGCCAGCAGCTTGGTAATTGGGGCTCGGCAGCCCCAGCATTTT	CASSLVIGARQPQHF
13	TRBD2	-	TRBV29-1	TRBJ2-4	TGCAGCGTTGAAGTAACGGGGGGGAACATTCAGTACTTC	CSVEVTGGNIQYF
13	-	-	TRBV28	TRBJ1-1	TGTGCCAGCAGCTTCCCCAGGGGCACTGAAGCTTTCTTT	CASSFPRGTEAFF
11	TRBD1	-	TRBV28	TRBJ1-1	TGTGCCAGCAGCCTCAGGGGGGGGCGGATCTTT	CASSLRGGRIF
13	-	few	TRBV18	TRBJ1-4	TGTGCCAGCTCACCCCCGGACGGCGAAAAACTGTTTTTT	CASSPPDGEKLFF
18	TRBD1	once	TRBV6-4	TRBJ2-2	TGTGCCAGCAGTGACAAGGGTGAGGGGGCCGAGAACACCGGGGAGCTGTTTTTT	CASSDKGEGAENTGELFF
17	TRBD2	once	TRBV12-5	TRBJ2-1	TGTGCTAGTGGTTTGGTATTGGCGGGACTAGAGCCCAATGAGCAGTTCTTC	CASGLVLAGLEPNEQFF
16	-	-	TRBV7-2	TRBJ1-5	TGTGCCAGCAGCTCACTCACCTCTAGGGCGGATCAGCCCCAGCATTTT	CASSSLTSRADQPQHF
15	-	once	TRBV10-3	TRBJ2-7	TGTGCCATCAGTGAGTCGGCAGGGTTCTCCTACGAGCAGTACTTC	CAISESAGFSYEQYF
15	-	-	TRBV5-1	TRBJ2-2	TGCGCCAGCAGCTTGGTTGCAGGAGACACCGGGGAGCTGTTTTTT	CASSLVAGDTGELFF
17	-	-	TRBV27	TRBJ1-4	TGTGCCAGCCGCGCAAATGGGCCGGCAGGCCCTAATGAAAAACTGTTTTTT	CASRANGPAGPNEKLFF
13	TRBD1	-	TRBV28	TRBJ1-4	TGTGCCAGCAGTTTTAGGACAGGTGAAAAACTGTTTTTT	CASSFRTGEKLFF
13	-	-	TRBV6-5	TRBJ2-7	TGTGCCAGCAGTTACGGACAGTCCTACGAGCAGTACTTC	CASSYGQSYEQYF
14	-	-	TRBV7-3	TRBJ2-1	TGTGCCAGCAGCCTTAGGACGGGTAACAATGAGCAGTTCTTC	CASSLRTGNNEQFF
12	TRBD1	-	TRBV28	TRBJ1-5	TGTGCCAGCAGGGCAGGGGGTGGGCCCCAGCATTTT	CASRAGGGPQHF